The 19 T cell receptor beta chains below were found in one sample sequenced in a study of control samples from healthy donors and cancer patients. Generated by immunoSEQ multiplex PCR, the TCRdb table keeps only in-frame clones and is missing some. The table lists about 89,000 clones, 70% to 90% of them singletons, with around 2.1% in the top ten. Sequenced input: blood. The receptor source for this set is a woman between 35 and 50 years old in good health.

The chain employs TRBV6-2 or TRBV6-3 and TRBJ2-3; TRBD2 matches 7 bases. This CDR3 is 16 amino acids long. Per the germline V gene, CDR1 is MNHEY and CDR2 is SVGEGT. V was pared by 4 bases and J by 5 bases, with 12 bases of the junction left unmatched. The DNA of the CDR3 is TGTGCCAGCAGTTTGGGGATTAGCGGGTTGCAAGATACGCAGTATTTT. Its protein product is CASSLGISGLQDTQYF.

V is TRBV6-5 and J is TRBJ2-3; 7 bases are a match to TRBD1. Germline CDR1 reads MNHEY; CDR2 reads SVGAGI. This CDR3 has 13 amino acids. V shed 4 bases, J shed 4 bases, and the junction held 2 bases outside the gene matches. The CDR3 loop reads CASSWQGADTQYF. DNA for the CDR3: TGTGCCAGCAGTTGGCAGGGGGCAGATACGCAGTATTTT.

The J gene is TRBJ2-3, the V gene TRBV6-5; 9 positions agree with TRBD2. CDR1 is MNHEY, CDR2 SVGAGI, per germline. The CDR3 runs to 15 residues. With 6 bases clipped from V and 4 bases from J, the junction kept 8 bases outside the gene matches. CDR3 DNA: TGTGCCAGCAGACCTGCGGGGGGGCTCGCAGATACGCAGTATTTT. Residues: CASRPAGGLADTQYF.

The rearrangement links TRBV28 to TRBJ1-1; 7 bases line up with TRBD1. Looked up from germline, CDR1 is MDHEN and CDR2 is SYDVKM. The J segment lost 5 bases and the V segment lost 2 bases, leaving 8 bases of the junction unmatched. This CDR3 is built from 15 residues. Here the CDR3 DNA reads TGTGCCAGCAGTTTAATCGAGGGGGCCGGAACTGAAGCTTTCTTT. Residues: CASSLIEGAGTEAFF.

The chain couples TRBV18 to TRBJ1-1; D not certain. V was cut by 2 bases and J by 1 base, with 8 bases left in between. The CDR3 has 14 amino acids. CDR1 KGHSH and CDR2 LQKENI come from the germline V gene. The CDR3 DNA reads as TGTGCCAGCTCACCAGCCCAGCAGAACACTGAAGCTTTCTTT. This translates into CASSPAQQNTEAFF.

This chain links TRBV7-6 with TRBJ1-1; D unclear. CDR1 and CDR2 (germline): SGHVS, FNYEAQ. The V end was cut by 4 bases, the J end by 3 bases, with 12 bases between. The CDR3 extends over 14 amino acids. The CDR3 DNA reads TGTGCCAGCAGCTACTCAAGGTTAGACACTGAAGCTTTCTTT. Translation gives CASSYSRLDTEAFF.

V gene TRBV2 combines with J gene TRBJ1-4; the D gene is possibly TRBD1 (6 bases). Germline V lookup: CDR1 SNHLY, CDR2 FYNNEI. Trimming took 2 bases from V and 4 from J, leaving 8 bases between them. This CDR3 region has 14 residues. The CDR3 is CASSEWTVNEKLFF. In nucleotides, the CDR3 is TGTGCCAGCAGTGAATGGACAGTTAATGAAAAACTGTTTTTT.

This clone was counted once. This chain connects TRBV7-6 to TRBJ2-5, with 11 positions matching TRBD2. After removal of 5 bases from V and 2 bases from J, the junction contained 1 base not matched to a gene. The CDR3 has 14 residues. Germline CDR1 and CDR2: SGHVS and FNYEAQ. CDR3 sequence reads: CASSRTSGQETQYF. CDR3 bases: TGTGCCAGCAGCCGGACTAGCGGGCAAGAGACCCAGTACTTC. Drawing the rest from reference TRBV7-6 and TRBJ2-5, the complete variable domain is GAGVSQSPRYKVTKRGQDVALRCDPISGHVSLYWYRQALGQGPEFLTYFNYEAQQDKSGLPNDRFSAERPEGSISTLTIQRTEQRDSAMYRCASSRTSGQETQYFGPGTRLLVL.

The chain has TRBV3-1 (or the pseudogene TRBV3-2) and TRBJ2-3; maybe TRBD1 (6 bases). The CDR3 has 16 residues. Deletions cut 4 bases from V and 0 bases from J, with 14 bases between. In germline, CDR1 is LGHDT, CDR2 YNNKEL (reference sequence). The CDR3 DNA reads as TGTGCCAGCAGCCGCGGCAGGGGTACTAGCACAGATACGCAGTATTTT. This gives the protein CASSRGRGTSTDTQYF.

CDR3 in amino acids: CATSGGGQGANTGELFF. The CDR3 nucleotides are TGTGCCACCAGTGGTGGGGGCCAGGGCGCGAACACCGGGGAGCTGTTTTTT. This chain links TRBV24-1 with TRBJ2-2; perhaps TRBD1 as D (6 bases). Trimming removed 5 bases from V and 0 bases from J, with 15 bases in between. The CDR3 runs 17 residues. Germline V gene data show CDR1 as KGHDR and CDR2 as SFDVKD.

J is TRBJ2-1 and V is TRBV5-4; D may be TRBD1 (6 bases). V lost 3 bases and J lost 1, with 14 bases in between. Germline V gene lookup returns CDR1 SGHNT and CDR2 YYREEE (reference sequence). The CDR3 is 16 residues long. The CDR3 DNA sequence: TGTGCCAGCAGCTCCCCGACAGGTCCTTCCTACAATGAGCAGTTCTTC. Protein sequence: CASSSPTGPSYNEQFF. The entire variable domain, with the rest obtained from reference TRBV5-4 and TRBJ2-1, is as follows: ETGVTQSPTHLIKTRGQQVTLRCSSQSGHNTVSWYQQALGQGPQFIFQYYREEENGRGNFPPRFSGLQFPNYSSELNVNALELDDSALYLCASSSPTGPSYNEQFFGPGTRLTVL.

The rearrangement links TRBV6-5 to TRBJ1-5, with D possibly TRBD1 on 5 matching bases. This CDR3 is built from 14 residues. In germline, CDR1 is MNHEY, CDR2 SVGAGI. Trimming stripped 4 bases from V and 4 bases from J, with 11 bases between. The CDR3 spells CASSSGLQNQPQHF. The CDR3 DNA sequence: TGTGCCAGCAGTTCGGGACTACAAAATCAGCCCCAGCATTTT.

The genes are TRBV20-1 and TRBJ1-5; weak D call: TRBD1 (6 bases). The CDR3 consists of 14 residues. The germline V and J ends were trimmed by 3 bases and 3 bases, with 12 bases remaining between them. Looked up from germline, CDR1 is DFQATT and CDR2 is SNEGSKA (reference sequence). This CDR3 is CSASPGAINQPQHF. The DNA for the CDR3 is TGCAGTGCTAGTCCAGGGGCCATCAATCAGCCCCAGCATTTT.

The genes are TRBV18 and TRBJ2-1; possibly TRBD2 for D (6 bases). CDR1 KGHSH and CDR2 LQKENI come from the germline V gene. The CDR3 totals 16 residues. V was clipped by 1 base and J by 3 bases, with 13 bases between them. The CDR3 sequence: CASSPQAGWGYNEQFF. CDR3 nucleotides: TGTGCCAGCTCACCACAAGCGGGCTGGGGCTACAATGAGCAGTTCTTC.

The CDR3 DNA reads TGTGCCACCAGCAGAGACGGCAGCTTCTCTGGAAACACCATATATTTT. It encodes CATSRDGSFSGNTIYF. The chain is built from TRBV15 and TRBJ1-3; D remains unclear. Trimming left V 0 bases short and J 0 bases short, with 9 bases between. CDR3 length: 16 residues. CDR1 is LNHNV and CDR2 is YYDKDF in the germline V gene (reference sequence).

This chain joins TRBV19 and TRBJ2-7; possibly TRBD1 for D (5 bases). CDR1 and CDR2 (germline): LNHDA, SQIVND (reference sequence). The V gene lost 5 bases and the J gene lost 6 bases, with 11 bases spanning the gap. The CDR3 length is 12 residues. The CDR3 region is CASSVGEGEQYF. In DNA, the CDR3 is TGTGCCAGTAGTGTAGGGGAAGGCGAGCAGTACTTC.

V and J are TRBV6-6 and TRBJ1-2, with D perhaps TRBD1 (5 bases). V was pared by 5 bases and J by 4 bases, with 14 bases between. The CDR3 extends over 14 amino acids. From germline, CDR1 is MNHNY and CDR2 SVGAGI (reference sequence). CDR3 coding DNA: TGTGCCAGCAGTACATCCGGGACGTTCTATGGCTACACCTTC. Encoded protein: CASSTSGTFYGYTF.

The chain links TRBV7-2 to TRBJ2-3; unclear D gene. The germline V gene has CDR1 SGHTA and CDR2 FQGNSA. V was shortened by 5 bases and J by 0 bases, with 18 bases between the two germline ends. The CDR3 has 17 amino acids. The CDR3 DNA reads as TGTGCCAGCAGCCTCTTCGACTCCACTACTAGCACAGATACGCAGTATTTT. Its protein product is CASSLFDSTTSTDTQYF. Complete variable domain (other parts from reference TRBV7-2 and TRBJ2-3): GAGVSQSPSNKVTEKGKDVELRCDPISGHTALYWYRQSLGQGLEFLIYFQGNSAPDKSGLPSDRFSAERTGGSVSTLTIQRTQQEDSAVYLCASSLFDSTTSTDTQYFGPGTRLTVL.

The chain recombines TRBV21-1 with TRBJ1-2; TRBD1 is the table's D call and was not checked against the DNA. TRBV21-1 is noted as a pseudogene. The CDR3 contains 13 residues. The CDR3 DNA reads TGTGCCAGGTTGGGGCAGGGCGGTCATGGCTACACCTTC. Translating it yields CARLGQGGHGYTF.